This TCR beta chain was sequenced during a study of blood T cell repertoires in COVID-19. Original processing notes: By means of reference gene primer amplification, nucleated cell counts were estimated. Assay: immunoSEQ multiplex PCR; the TCRdb copy retains only in-frame clones and omits some. D and trimming come from the DNA, and the V and J calls and clone size come from that table. The sample lists 140,000 or so clones, about 92% seen once, with around 1.5% in the top ten. CDR1 is MDHEN and CDR2 is SYDVKM in the germline V gene. This CDR3 has 15 residues. V gave up 6 bases and J gave up 5 bases; unmatched junction bases: 5.

Sequencing was done on a sample of peripheral blood. This TCR was recovered from a human donor in a cohort sampled during active COVID-19. The V gene is TRBV28, the J gene TRBJ2-5; 14 nucleotides align to TRBD2. As DNA, the CDR3 is TGTGCCAGCAGATCCGGACTAGCGGGGGGTGAGACCCAGTACTTC. Protein: CASRSGLAGGETQYF.